The 2 T cell receptor beta chains below all came from one sample that was sequenced in a study of shared clonotypes between healthy human individuals. The protocol was immunoSEQ multiplex PCR, while the TCRdb copy is restricted to in-frame clones and leaves out a portion. The sample has approximately 530,000 clones, 95% to 96% seen once; the top ten hold 0.05% to 0.08%. The specimen was naive CD4+ T cells sorted from blood. As for subset: CD45RA+ positively selected. The receptors were gathered from a woman in her thirties in good health.

The rearrangement joins TRBV11-2 to TRBJ1-1; D uncertain. V lost 0 bases and J 7 bases, leaving 9 bases between the germline ends. Germline values: CDR1 SGHAT, CDR2 FQNNGV. The CDR3 covers 13 residues. The CDR3 DNA reads as TGTGCCAGCAGCTTAGAAAGGATTAGTGAAGCTTTCTTT. Translation: CASSLERISEAFF.

This chain connects TRBV5-4 to TRBJ1-2; no clear D. Germline V gene lookup returns CDR1 SGHNT and CDR2 YYREEE (reference sequence). CDR3 length equals 13 residues. Trimming removed 1 base at V and 3 bases at J, with 7 bases between. CDR3 amino acids: CASSLIGDYGYTF. CDR3 DNA sequence: TGTGCCAGCAGCTTGATCGGGGACTATGGCTACACCTTC.